Below are 23 T cell receptor beta chains sequenced from a single sample in a study of blood T cell repertoires in COVID-19. Profiled with immunoSEQ multiplex PCR; TCRdb holds only in-frame clones, not every one. The sample has about 52,000 clones; roughly four fifths are singletons. Sequencing used peripheral blood. The receptor source for this set is a woman older than 75 with COVID-19, enrolled during active disease.

The rearrangement links TRBV4-2 to TRBJ2-2; the match to TRBD1 covers 9 bases. Germline V gene data show CDR1 as LGHNA and CDR2 as YNFKEQ. The ends lost 2 bases at V and 3 bases at J; junction bases unmatched: 4. The CDR3 is made up of 16 amino acids. The CDR3 spells CASSQRDRGDTGELFF. The CDR3, as DNA: TGTGCCAGCAGCCAACGTGACAGGGGGGACACCGGGGAGCTGTTTTTT.

The rearrangement joins TRBV4-1 to TRBJ2-7, with D maybe TRBD1 (5 bases). CDR3 size: 15 residues. V lost 0 bases and J 6 bases, leaving 15 bases between the germline ends. Per germline, CDR1 MGHRA and CDR2 YSYEKL. The CDR3 is CASSQDGAQLLEQYF. DNA of the CDR3: TGCGCCAGCAGCCAAGATGGGGCCCAGCTGCTCGAGCAGTACTTC.

The chain joins TRBV29-1 to TRBJ2-7; 10 bases match TRBD1. This CDR3 region has 13 residues. CDR1 and CDR2 from the germline V gene are SQVTM and ANQGSEA. V lost 5 bases to trimming and J lost 4 bases; unmatched junction nucleotides: 5. CDR3 in amino acids: CSVSGQGKYEQYF. The CDR3, as DNA: TGCAGCGTTTCGGGACAGGGGAAGTACGAGCAGTACTTC.

V gene TRBV7-9 combines with J gene TRBJ2-2; TRBD1 aligns across 8 bases. CDR1 and CDR2 from the germline V gene are SEHNR and FQNEAQ (reference sequence). The CDR3 runs 13 residues. V lost 6 bases, J lost 6 bases, and 3 bases stayed unmatched. The CDR3, as DNA: TGTGCCAGCAGGCGGACAGGGCCCGGGGAGCTGTTTTTT. As protein: CASRRTGPGELFF.

The gene calls are TRBV7-6 and TRBJ2-4; possible D gene TRBD2, 6 bases. This CDR3 is built from 15 residues. The V and J ends lost 1 base and 5 bases respectively, with 12 bases between them. Germline V gives CDR1 SGHVS, CDR2 FNYEAQ. The CDR3 bases are TGTGCCAGCAGCTTAGTTGGCGGGGCCCAAAACATTCAGTACTTC. Protein product: CASSLVGGAQNIQYF.

The rearrangement uses TRBV3-1 (or the pseudogene TRBV3-2) and TRBJ1-3; the match to TRBD1 covers 7 bases. CDR3 size: 15 residues. V trimming: 4 bases; J trimming: 4 bases; junction bases outside the gene matches: 7. Germline V gene sequence: CDR1 LGHDT, CDR2 YNNKEL (reference sequence). This CDR3 is CASSLPGTDGNTIYF. Here the CDR3 DNA reads TGTGCCAGCAGCCTACCCGGGACAGACGGAAACACCATATATTTT.

The chain employs TRBV6-5 and TRBJ2-7; 9 bases align to TRBD1. Germline-derived CDR1 and CDR2 are MNHEY and SVGAGI. This CDR3 contains 14 residues. With V trimmed by 5 bases and J by 6 bases, 8 bases remained unmatched. In nucleotides, the CDR3 is TGTGCCAGCAGTCCTAGACAGGGGGTAGGCGAGCAGTACTTC. It codes for CASSPRQGVGEQYF.

The V call is TRBV14, the J call TRBJ1-2, with a tentative D call TRBD1 (5 bases). This CDR3 comprises 11 residues. V dropped 3 bases and J dropped 8 bases, with 7 bases sitting between them. The germline V gene has CDR1 SGHDN and CDR2 FVKESK. The CDR3 nucleotides read TGTGCCAGCAGCCAGGGGCGAGGCTACACCTTC. It is translated as CASSQGRGYTF.

This clone was detected once. This sequence joins TRBV19 and TRBJ2-7; 7 nucleotides agree with TRBD2. Losses at the gene ends were 5 bases for V and 0 bases for J; bases not matched to a gene: 7. CDR1 and CDR2 from the germline V gene are LNHDA and SQIVND (reference sequence). This CDR3 region has 15 residues. The DNA for the CDR3 is TGTGCCAGTAGTCGGACTAGTTCGGGCTCCTACGAGCAGTACTTC. Its translation: CASSRTSSGSYEQYF.

The V call is TRBV5-1, the J call TRBJ2-5; D possibly corresponds to TRBD2 (6 bases). The CDR3 consists of 15 residues. Trimming took 3 bases from V and 2 from J, leaving 14 bases between them. From germline, CDR1 is SGHRS and CDR2 YFSETQ. The CDR3 sequence is CASSSLEGGQETQYF. Written as DNA, the CDR3 is TGCGCCAGCAGCTCCCTCGAGGGAGGACAAGAGACCCAGTACTTC.

The CDR3 nucleotides are TGTGCCAGCGGCGTACTCGGGGACAATGAGCAGTTCTTC. Protein: CASGVLGDNEQFF. The chain is built from TRBV6-5 and TRBJ2-1, with a tentative D call TRBD2 (5 bases). The V gene lost 8 bases and the J gene lost 5 bases, with 13 bases spanning the gap. Germline V lookup: CDR1 MNHEY, CDR2 SVGAGI. This CDR3 comprises 13 residues.

V usage is TRBV27 and J usage is TRBJ1-2; 8 nucleotides line up with TRBD1. Germline V gives CDR1 MNHEY, CDR2 SMNVEV (reference sequence). V gave up 4 bases and J gave up 7 bases; unmatched junction bases: 11. This CDR3 has 15 residues. The CDR3 DNA is TGTGCCAGCAGTTCTGAGGGCAGGGGGCGCGGTGGCTACACCTTC. It encodes CASSSEGRGRGGYTF.

The J gene is TRBJ1-4, the V gene TRBV5-5; no definite D call. The germline V gene has CDR1 SGHKS and CDR2 YYEKEE (reference sequence). The CDR3 runs 14 residues. Trimming shortened V by 4 bases and J by 1 base, and 8 bases separated the two germline ends. The CDR3, as DNA: TGTGCCAGCAGCGGAGGTGGAACTAATGAAAAACTGTTTTTT. Residues: CASSGGGTNEKLFF.

The chain uses TRBV2 and TRBJ2-7; D not resolved. With 6 bases removed from V and 3 bases from J, the gap between germline ends came to 9 bases. CDR1 and CDR2 from the germline V gene are SNHLY and FYNNEI. The length of the CDR3 is 12 residues. CDR3 region: CASSYRYYEQYF. The CDR3 DNA follows: TGTGCCAGCAGCTATCGATACTACGAGCAGTACTTC.

This clone was counted a few times. The chain combines TRBV27 with TRBJ2-6, with 10 bases lining up with TRBD2. After removal of 5 bases from V and 2 bases from J, the junction contained 12 bases not matched to a gene. This CDR3 comprises 19 residues. Looked up from germline, CDR1 is MNHEY and CDR2 is SMNVEV (reference sequence). Here the CDR3 DNA reads TGTGCCAGCAGTCACTGGGGAGCGGGAGGGCCGCCTGGGGCCAACGTCCTGACTTTC. Its protein is CASSHWGAGGPPGANVLTF.

The V and J genes are TRBV28 and TRBJ1-5, with D perhaps matching TRBD1 (5 bases). Trimming took 2 bases from V and 4 from J, leaving 12 bases between them. Germline CDR1 is MDHEN and CDR2 is SYDVKM. The CDR3 length is 15 residues. The CDR3 loop reads CASSLRPGPNQPQHF. The CDR3 coding sequence is TGTGCCAGCAGTTTAAGACCAGGGCCGAATCAGCCCCAGCATTTT. The whole variable domain, filled in from reference TRBV28 and TRBJ1-5, reads DVKVTQSSRYLVKRTGEKVFLECVQDMDHENMFWYRQDPGLGLRLIYFSYDVKMKEKGDIPEGYSVSREKKERFSLILESASTNQTSMYLCASSLRPGPNQPQHFGDGTRLSIL.

A single count supports this clone. The V gene is TRBV4-1, the J gene TRBJ1-5, with no clear D. The CDR3 covers 15 residues. Germline V CDR1 and CDR2: MGHRA, YSYEKL. V dropped 4 bases and J dropped 2 bases, with 12 bases sitting between them. CDR3 nucleotides: TGCGCCAGCAGCCCCACGGCGAGGGGCAATCAGCCCCAGCATTTT. It yields the protein CASSPTARGNQPQHF.

The V and J genes are TRBV11-2 and TRBJ2-7; unclear D gene. Germline-derived CDR1 and CDR2 are SGHAT and FQNNGV. V lost 0 bases to trimming and J lost 3 bases, with 6 bases between them. This CDR3 contains 13 residues. The CDR3 here is CASSLESGYEQYF. CDR3 DNA sequence: TGTGCCAGCAGCTTAGAGTCGGGCTACGAGCAGTACTTC. The variable domain in full, completed from reference TRBV11-2 and TRBJ2-7, reads EAGVAQSPRYKIIEKRQSVAFWCNPISGHATLYWYQQILGQGPKLLIQFQNNGVVDDSQLPKDRFSAERLKGVDSTLKIQPAKLEDSAVYLCASSLESGYEQYFGPGTRLTVT.

The chain combines TRBV18 with TRBJ1-2, with D possibly being TRBD1 (5 bases). Per the germline V gene, CDR1 is KGHSH and CDR2 is LQKENI. Trimming pared 3 bases from V and 8 bases from J, leaving 19 bases between. CDR3 length: 15 amino acids. This CDR3 is CASSPGLQVFDGYTF. DNA of the CDR3: TGTGCCAGCTCACCGGGCCTACAGGTGTTCGACGGCTACACCTTC.

The chain uses TRBV19 and TRBJ2-3, with D possibly matching TRBD2 (6 bases). The germline gives CDR1 LNHDA, CDR2 SQIVND (reference sequence). V was shortened by 5 bases and J by 0 bases, with 18 bases between the two germline ends. This CDR3 spans 17 amino acids. CDR3 bases: TGTGCCAGTAGTCTAAATATACCCAGCGGGAGCACAGATACGCAGTATTTT. Translation gives CASSLNIPSGSTDTQYF.

The V gene is TRBV27, the J gene TRBJ2-3, with 11 bases aligning to TRBD2. V gave up 4 bases and J gave up 1 base; unmatched junction bases: 7. The CDR3 spans 17 residues. Germline-derived CDR1 and CDR2 are MNHEY and SMNVEV (reference sequence). The CDR3 DNA sequence: TGTGCCAGCAGTTCCTATTCACTAGCGGGAGGCACAGATACGCAGTATTTT. Protein product: CASSSYSLAGGTDTQYF.

The CDR3 spells CASSALNTGELFF. The DNA for the CDR3 is TGTGCCAGCAGTGCACTCAACACCGGGGAGCTGTTTTTT. The V call is TRBV25-1, the J call TRBJ2-2, with D unclear. The CDR3 is 13 residues long. Germline CDR1 is MGHDK and CDR2 is SYGVNS. V was cut by 4 bases and J by 2 bases, with 5 bases left in between.

This clone appeared a few times. This chain joins TRBV7-8 and TRBJ1-1, with a weak D call TRBD1 (6 bases). The CDR3 consists of 13 residues. Germline-derived CDR1 and CDR2 are SGHVS and FQNEAQ. The germline V and J ends were trimmed by 4 bases and 1 base, with 7 bases remaining between them. In nucleotides, the CDR3 is TGTGCCAGCAGCTCGGGACAGAACACTGAAGCTTTCTTT. Its protein is CASSSGQNTEAFF.